This T cell receptor beta chain was recorded in a study of CD4 T cells in relation to SARS-CoV-2 and coronaviruses. CD4+ T cells from unexposed donors were obtained before the COVID-19 pandemic (2011-2018). CD4+ T cells were isolated from the cells after 10 days of culture. About 2 million PBMCs per well were cultured with around 10 IU/ml IL-2. The table came from immunoSEQ multiplex PCR; TCRdb's copy has only in-frame clones and leaves some out. The sample carries around 24,000 clones, over 65% recorded once. The CDR3 totals 18 residues. V was clipped by 0 bases and J by 1 base; unmatched bases: 6. In germline, CDR1 is WSHSY, CDR2 SAAADI. Details on this clone: As yet, its antigen is unknown.

Material for sequencing was CD4+ T cells from PBMCs, cultured in vitro. The clonotype was recovered from a human donor in good health. The chain links TRBV10-2 to TRBJ2-5, with 12 nucleotides matching TRBD2. The CDR3 loop reads CASSESKASGGVQETQYF. DNA for the CDR3: TGCGCCAGCAGTGAGTCGAAGGCTAGCGGGGGGGTCCAAGAGACCCAGTACTTC.